This T cell receptor beta chain was captured in a study of molecular identifiers for immune sequencing clone quantification. TCRdb reanalysed the PCR reads using MiXCR and keeps one entry per CDR3 protein. Among 490,000 or so distinct CDR3 sequences listed, roughly a fifth were seen once. This clonotype was seen ten or more times. The V end lost 6 bases, the J end lost 16 bases, and 16 bases lay between the germline ends. Germline CDR1 and CDR2: MNHEY and SVGEGT. The CDR3 spans 12 residues. The sequencing input was naive CD8+ T cells from blood, with Jurkat cell RNA spiked in. Subset meaning: FACS-sorted CD8+CD4-CCR7+CD45RA+ naive T cells. This TCR came from a human donor in good health. Some libraries in this study had Jurkat cell RNA spiked in. The chain carries TRBV6-2 or TRBV6-3 and TRBJ1-6, with D perhaps TRBD1 (6 bases). CDR3 coding DNA: TGTGCCAGCAGGACGACAGGTCCTCTGCTCCACTTT. Its protein product is CASRTTGPLLHF.